The 10 T cell receptor beta chains listed next were all sequenced from one sample in a study of OX40 agonist ivuxolimab in advanced cancers. The table came from immunoSEQ multiplex PCR; TCRdb's copy has only in-frame clones and leaves some out. Of more than 60,000 clones in the sample, 81% were seen once. The source material was CD4+ or CD8+ T cells sorted from blood, sampled in a trial of the OX40 agonist ivuxolimab. The receptors derive from an adult with an advanced solid tumor such as melanoma, head and neck, liver or kidney cancer.

This clone was recorded only once. The J gene is TRBJ2-1, the V gene TRBV6-5, with D maybe TRBD1 (6 bases). The V gene lost 5 bases and the J gene lost 13 bases, with 21 bases spanning the gap. Germline CDR1 reads MNHEY; CDR2 reads SVGAGI. The CDR3 covers 14 residues. Written as DNA, the CDR3 is TGTGCCAGCAGTCAACACCCCCGGGACACAAGCCAGTTCTTC. Translated, it gives CASSQHPRDTSQFF.

This clone was seen a handful of times. The V call is TRBV19, the J call TRBJ1-3, with D unresolved. The germline V gene encodes CDR1 LNHDA and CDR2 SQIVND (reference sequence). The V and J ends lost 5 bases and 4 bases respectively, with 12 bases between them. This CDR3 has 14 amino acids. The CDR3 spells CASSSSLTGNTIYF. The CDR3 region has the DNA TGTGCCAGTAGTTCCTCCCTCACAGGAAACACCATATATTTT.

The V and J genes are TRBV9 and TRBJ2-1, with unresolved D. Looked up from germline, CDR1 is SGDLS and CDR2 is YYNGEE. This CDR3 is 12 amino acids long. V gave up 4 bases and J gave up 7 bases, with 9 bases separating them. CDR3 in DNA: TGTGCCAGCAGCCTTACAGTAAATGAGCAGTTCTTC. This encodes CASSLTVNEQFF.

J is TRBJ1-4 and V is TRBV7-9; 11 nucleotides match TRBD1. V was pared by 5 bases and J by 7 bases, with 9 bases of the junction left unmatched. From germline, CDR1 is SEHNR and CDR2 FQNEAQ (reference sequence). The CDR3 runs to 16 residues. CDR3 in DNA: TGTGCCAGCAGCCGACTAAAGGGACAGGGGGGTGAAAAACTGTTTTTT. It codes for CASSRLKGQGGEKLFF. Full variable domain (outside the CDR3, taken from reference TRBV7-9 and TRBJ1-4): DTGVSQNPRHKITKRGQNVTFRCDPISEHNRLYWYRQTLGQGPEFLTYFQNEAQLEKSRLLSDRFSAERPKGSFSTLEIQRTEQGDSAMYLCASSRLKGQGGEKLFFGSGTQLSVL.

The V gene is TRBV4-1, the J gene TRBJ2-1; D remains unclear. This CDR3 spans 14 amino acids. Germline V CDR1 and CDR2: MGHRA, YSYEKL. V gave up 6 bases and J gave up 0 bases, with 9 bases separating them. The CDR3, as DNA: TGCGCCAGCAGGACTGAGAGCTCCTACAATGAGCAGTTCTTC. The encoded protein is CASRTESSYNEQFF.

This clone was counted once. The chain recombines TRBV4-2 with TRBJ1-1; D is perhaps TRBD1 (5 bases). Germline CDR1 reads LGHNA; CDR2 reads YNFKEQ. The CDR3 covers 14 residues. Trimming removed 4 bases from V and 4 bases from J, with 13 bases in between. For the CDR3, the DNA is TGTGCCAGCAGCCGGGACGGACCCCCCACTGAAGCTTTCTTT. The encoded protein is CASSRDGPPTEAFF.

A remark on this clone: The sample contains more than one DNA sequence encoding this CDR3. The rearrangement joins TRBV7-8 to TRBJ2-7; TRBD1 agrees at 7 bases. The CDR3 runs to 15 residues. Germline V CDR1 and CDR2: SGHVS, FQNEAQ. After removal of 3 bases from V and 1 base from J, the junction contained 6 bases not matched to a gene. The DNA for the CDR3 is TGTGCCAGCAGCTTGCACAGGGGCCCTTCCTACGAGCAGTACTTC. This encodes CASSLHRGPSYEQYF.

The chain joins TRBV13 to TRBJ1-1, with D unresolved. Trimming left V 0 bases short and J 4 bases short, with 15 bases between. CDR1 is PRHDT and CDR2 is FYEKMQ in the germline V gene (reference sequence). The CDR3 length is 16 residues. Here the CDR3 reads CASSLGGRTFSTEAFF. Written as DNA, the CDR3 is TGTGCCAGCAGCTTAGGGGGCAGAACCTTTTCCACTGAAGCTTTCTTT.

V gene TRBV7-3 combines with J gene TRBJ2-2, with a tentative D call TRBD2 (5 bases). The V gene's germline CDR1 is SGHTA and CDR2 FQGTGA. V shed 6 bases and J shed 3 bases, with 23 bases lying between them. The CDR3 extends over 18 amino acids. This chain's CDR3 is CASSDPQLGGVDTGELFF. In DNA form, the CDR3 reads TGTGCCAGCAGTGATCCACAGTTAGGAGGCGTCGACACCGGGGAGCTGTTTTTT.

V gene TRBV13 combines with J gene TRBJ2-5; a possible D gene is TRBD1 (6 bases). Trimming removed 3 bases at V and 9 bases at J, with 17 bases between. The germline V gene has CDR1 PRHDT and CDR2 FYEKMQ (reference sequence). There are 14 residues in the CDR3. CDR3 coding DNA: TGTGCCAGCAGCTTTGACAGGACCTCTGGGGCCCAGTACTTC. Translated: CASSFDRTSGAQYF.